The rows below give T cell receptor beta chains drawn from one sample of a study of Graves' ophthalmopathy and Graves' hyperthyroidism. TCRdb itself ran the multiplex PCR reads through MiXCR, one entry per CDR3 protein. The table includes 900,000 to 1,200,000 distinct CDR3 sequences, roughly 35% detected once. The sample was peripheral blood or thyroid tissue (not recorded which). These receptors all come from an adult man with Graves' hyperthyroidism. The CDR3 runs from the conserved cysteine through the conserved F or W. A D gene is named only where the DNA matches it firmly. Clone size is shown for a subset of rows, as once, few, many or a class of expanded clone.

j_call d_call cdr3_length clone_size v_call cdr3_aa cdr3_nt
TRBJ1-4 TRBD1 14 many TRBV15 CATRKDRANEKLFF TGTGCCACCAGAAAAGACAGGGCTAATGAAAAACTGTTTTTT
TRBJ1-2 - 13 - TRBV11-2 CTSSAGRVSGYTF TGTACCAGCAGCGCAGGACGGGTTAGTGGCTACACCTTC
TRBJ2-7 - 17 many TRBV7-9 CASSLAPAFRRDYEQYF TGTGCCAGCAGCTTAGCCCCGGCATTTCGGAGGGATTACGAGCAGTACTTC
TRBJ2-2 TRBD2 15 many TRBV11-2 CASSPTTSVTGELFF TGTGCCAGCAGCCCAACAACTAGCGTTACCGGGGAGCTGTTTTTT
TRBJ1-2 TRBD1 13 - TRBV20-1 CSLLTGQGIGYTF TGCAGTCTCCTGACGGGACAGGGGATCGGCTACACCTTC
TRBJ2-2 - 15 many TRBV9 CASSVVWQGTGELFF TGTGCCAGCAGCGTAGTATGGCAGGGCACCGGGGAGCTGTTTTTT
TRBJ1-5 - 16 many TRBV12-3/TRBV12-4 CASSFSHGGSNQPQHF TGTGCCAGCAGTTTTAGTCACGGGGGGAGCAATCAGCCCCAGCATTTT
TRBJ1-2 TRBD1 14 - TRBV29-1 CSVEGQGEGYGYTF TGCAGCGTTGAAGGACAGGGCGAGGGCTATGGCTACACCTTC
TRBJ1-5 TRBD1 17 - TRBV7-8 CASRSGTGNGWAQPQHF TGTGCCAGCAGGTCTGGGACAGGGAACGGTTGGGCTCAGCCCCAGCATTTT
TRBJ2-5 - 17 many TRBV11-2 CASSLDRGSEIQETQYF TGTGCCAGCAGCTTAGATCGAGGTAGCGAGATCCAAGAGACCCAGTACTTC
TRBJ1-4 TRBD1 11 many TRBV20-1 CSAGQGEKLFF TGCAGTGCTGGACAGGGTGAAAAACTGTTTTTT
TRBJ2-7 TRBD1 18 - TRBV10-2 CASSFLRDRQPRGYEQYF TGTGCCAGCAGCTTTCTCCGGGACAGGCAACCCCGAGGGTACGAGCAGTACTTC
TRBJ1-6 TRBD1 15 many TRBV5-1 CASSSTGGAYSPLHF TGCGCCAGCAGCTCTACAGGGGGCGCATATTCACCCCTCCACTTT
TRBJ1-1 - 11 - TRBV20-1 CSAFENTEAFF TGCAGTGCCTTCGAGAACACTGAAGCTTTCTTT
TRBJ2-3 TRBD2 14 few TRBV10-1 CATGTSGRTDTQYF TGCGCCACCGGGACTAGCGGCCGCACAGATACGCAGTATTTT
TRBJ2-3 - 13 - TRBV10-3 CAISGGQVDTQYF TGTGCCATCAGTGGAGGGCAGGTCGATACGCAGTATTTT
TRBJ2-5 TRBD1 15 - TRBV20-1 CSARKTGSWRETQYF TGCAGTGCTAGAAAGACAGGGTCGTGGAGGGAGACCCAGTACTTC
TRBJ2-7 TRBD2 15 few TRBV6-5 CASGTGLAGTYEQYF TGTGCCAGCGGTACAGGACTAGCGGGCACCTACGAGCAGTACTTC
TRBJ1-1 - 14 many TRBV4-1 CASSQEETRSEAFF TGCGCCAGCAGCCAAGAGGAGACCAGGTCTGAAGCTTTCTTT
TRBJ1-1 - 12 few TRBV2 CASSGGGAEAFF TGTGCCAGCAGTGGGGGAGGGGCTGAAGCTTTCTTT
TRBJ2-2 TRBD1 16 - TRBV29-1 CSVELRQGVFTGELFF TGCAGCGTTGAACTAAGACAGGGGGTTTTCACCGGGGAGCTGTTTTTT
TRBJ2-5 TRBD2 16 - TRBV7-2 CASSPYSGDYRETQYF TGTGCCAGCAGCCCCTATAGCGGGGACTACCGAGAGACCCAGTACTTC
TRBJ2-7 - 15 few TRBV20-1 CSARDIGRSYYEQYF TGCAGTGCTAGAGATATCGGGAGATCCTACTACGAGCAGTACTTC
TRBJ2-5 - 15 few TRBV7-2 CASSLEASGPETQYF TGTGCCAGCAGCTTGGAGGCATCAGGGCCAGAGACCCAGTACTTC
TRBJ2-7 TRBD2 12 few TRBV25-1 CASSAREYEQYF TGTGCCAGCAGTGCGCGGGAGTACGAGCAGTACTTC
TRBJ2-7 TRBD1 13 few TRBV11-2 CASSYGQEYEQYF TGTGCCAGCAGCTACGGACAGGAGTACGAGCAGTACTTC
TRBJ1-3 - 15 - TRBV20-1 CSARVEGGDGNTIYF TGCAGTGCTAGAGTGGAGGGGGGCGACGGAAACACCATATATTTT
TRBJ2-7 TRBD1 18 many TRBV11-2 CASSLASRTGTGGYEQYF TGTGCCAGCAGCTTAGCCAGCAGGACCGGGACAGGGGGATACGAGCAGTACTTC
TRBJ2-7 TRBD2 16 - TRBV7-2 CASSLEAASGSYEQYF TGTGCCAGCAGCTTAGAGGCTGCTAGCGGTTCCTACGAGCAGTACTTC
TRBJ2-7 - 16 - TRBV20-1 CSASDETVTTSYEQYF TGCAGTGCTAGTGACGAGACAGTTACTACCTCCTACGAGCAGTACTTC
TRBJ2-6 - 14 few TRBV19 CASSITRVANVLTF TGTGCCAGTAGTATTACGAGAGTGGCCAACGTCCTGACTTTC
TRBJ1-1 - 20 few TRBV19 CASTQRLPNGDPGLNTEAFF TGTGCCAGTACCCAGAGACTCCCAAATGGCGATCCGGGGTTGAACACTGAAGCTTTCTTT
TRBJ2-3 TRBD1 17 - TRBV10-3 CAISVSPTGDSTDTQYF TGTGCCATCAGCGTGTCCCCGACAGGGGACAGCACAGATACGCAGTATTTT
TRBJ1-5 - 13 - TRBV10-3 CASSYSGHQPQHF TGTGCCAGCAGTTACTCGGGACATCAGCCCCAGCATTTT
TRBJ1-1 - 13 many TRBV29-1 CSVFRGLNTEAFF TGCAGCGTTTTTCGGGGCCTGAACACTGAAGCTTTCTTT
TRBJ1-1 TRBD1 15 many TRBV11-3 CASSRGTALNTEAFF TGTGCCAGCAGCCGTGGGACAGCCCTGAACACTGAAGCTTTCTTT
TRBJ2-7 - 13 - TRBV7-8 CASSQRGTPKQYF TGCGCCAGCAGCCAAAGGGGCACGCCCAAGCAGTACTTC
TRBJ2-7 TRBD2 17 - TRBV11-2 CASSTGLAGLETYEQYF TGTGCCAGCAGCACGGGACTAGCGGGATTGGAAACCTACGAGCAGTACTTC
TRBJ1-1 - 12 - TRBV12-3/TRBV12-4 CASSYPERKAFF TGTGCCAGCAGTTACCCAGAACGAAAAGCTTTCTTT
TRBJ2-5 TRBD2 15 many TRBV13 CASSLRLAGDETQYF TGTGCCAGCAGCTTACGACTAGCGGGGGACGAGACCCAGTACTTC
TRBJ2-5 TRBD1 15 - TRBV3-1 CASSQDDRGGETQYF TGTGCCAGCAGCCAAGACGACAGGGGCGGGGAGACCCAGTACTTC
TRBJ1-1 - 17 - TRBV10-3 CASSPQRAGRVNTEAFF TGTGCCAGCTCACCTCAACGGGCAGGACGTGTGAACACTGAAGCTTTCTTT
TRBJ2-7 TRBD1 14 many TRBV7-9 CASSSTTGAYEQYF TGTGCCAGCAGCTCCACCACAGGGGCCTACGAGCAGTACTTC
TRBJ1-2 - 16 - TRBV4-1 CASSPDVGFSNYGYTF TGCGCCAGCAGCCCAGACGTGGGCTTTTCTAACTATGGCTACACCTTC
TRBJ1-1 - 14 once TRBV18 CASSPSQGYTEAFF TGTGCCAGCTCACCTTCCCAGGGATACACTGAAGCTTTCTTT
TRBJ1-1 - 12 - TRBV11-2 CALREGRTEAFF TGTGCCTTAAGGGAGGGGCGGACTGAAGCTTTCTTT
TRBJ1-4 TRBD1 12 many TRBV10-3 CAIGQGNEKLFF TGTGCCATCGGACAGGGGAATGAAAAACTGTTTTTT
TRBJ1-5 - 14 once TRBV5-1 CASRLESSNQPQHF TGCGCCAGCAGGTTGGAGTCCAGCAATCAGCCCCAGCATTTT
TRBJ2-5 TRBD2 10 - TRBV2 CASSQGLEYF TGTGCCAGCAGTCAAGGACTAGAGTACTTC
TRBJ1-4 TRBD1 20 - TRBV10-3 CASSPLGQGSVCGANEKLFF TGTGCCAGCAGTCCCCTAGGACAGGGGTCAGTATGCGGAGCTAATGAAAAACTGTTTTTT
TRBJ2-7 TRBD2 14 - TRBV5-1 CASSPPGGLHEQYF TGCGCCAGCAGCCCCCCGGGAGGGCTCCACGAGCAGTACTTC
TRBJ1-6 - 15 many TRBV7-2 CASSLALKRNSPLHF TGTGCCAGCAGCTTAGCGTTGAAGCGTAATTCACCCCTCCACTTT
TRBJ1-2 - 14 - TRBV5-1 CASSSSAGSYGYTF TGCGCCAGCAGCTCTTCGGCAGGCTCCTATGGCTACACCTTC
TRBJ2-7 TRBD1 14 - TRBV2 CASRENRGRNEQYF TGTGCCAGCAGGGAGAACAGGGGTCGTAACGAGCAGTACTTC
TRBJ2-5 TRBD2 19 - TRBV7-2 CASTPRVRASGSPGSTQYF TGTGCCAGCACCCCTCGGGTCAGGGCTAGCGGGAGCCCCGGTTCGACCCAGTACTTC
TRBJ2-7 TRBD2 17 - TRBV7-6 CASSVSGTSGAYYEQYF TGTGCCAGCAGCGTATCCGGGACTAGCGGGGCCTACTACGAGCAGTACTTC
TRBJ2-2 - 15 many TRBV4-3 CASSQARAGTGELFF TGCGCCAGCAGCCAAGCGAGGGCGGGCACCGGGGAGCTGTTTTTT
TRBJ1-5 - 13 - TRBV6-5 CASSEAHYQPQHF TGTGCCAGCAGTGAAGCACATTATCAGCCCCAGCATTTT
TRBJ2-2 - 16 few TRBV11-2 CASSWRQVIATGELFF TGTGCCAGCAGCTGGAGGCAGGTCATAGCCACCGGGGAGCTGTTTTTT
TRBJ1-5 TRBD1 12 - TRBV29-1 CSRQGAQQPQHF TGCAGCCGACAGGGGGCACAGCAGCCCCAGCATTTT